Listed here are 15 T cell receptor beta chains from one sample, sequenced in a study of molecular identifiers for immune sequencing clone quantification. TCRdb re-analysed the PCR reads in MiXCR, keeping a single row per CDR3 protein. Of approximately 630,000 distinct CDR3 sequences in the sample, about 25% were seen once. Sequencing used naive CD8+ T cells from blood, with Jurkat cell RNA spiked in. Subset defined: FACS-sorted CD8+CD4-CCR7+CD45RA+ naive T cells. These receptors were collected from a human donor in good health. Some libraries in this study had Jurkat cell RNA spiked in.

This clonotype has ten or more counts. The chain has TRBV12-3 or TRBV12-4 and TRBJ1-5, with no clear D. V lost 5 bases and J lost 5, with 16 bases in between. The CDR3 spans 15 residues. The DNA for the CDR3 is TGTGCCAGCAGTCCCGATGGGGTCGCTTATCAGCCCCAGCATTTT. This codes for CASSPDGVAYQPQHF.

V usage is TRBV19 and J usage is TRBJ2-7, with 8 bases that match TRBD2. J lost 5 bases, V lost 5 bases, and 11 bases had no gene match. Germline CDR1 reads LNHDA; CDR2 reads SQIVND (reference sequence). The CDR3 contains 15 residues. CDR3 nucleotides: TGTGCCAGTAGTTCATCTAGCGGGTACAGGGACGAGCAGTACTTC. Translated: CASSSSSGYRDEQYF.

In the case of this clonotype: Possible read error: a much larger clone is one base away. V and J are TRBV4-2 and TRBJ2-7; D may be TRBD2 (5 bases). CDR1 is LGHNA, CDR2 YNFKEQ, per germline. This CDR3 comprises 18 residues. Trimming stripped 1 base from V and 3 bases from J, with 22 bases between. CDR3 in DNA: TGTGCCAGCAGCCAAGCCCCTCCGAGCCCGGCTAGCAGCTACGAGCAGTACTTC. Protein sequence: CASSQAPPSPASSYEQYF.

This clonotype was detected ten times or more. V and J are TRBV5-6 and TRBJ2-7; the match to TRBD2 covers 8 bases. Germline CDR1 is SGHDT and CDR2 is YYEEEE. The CDR3 sequence is 14 residues long. J was trimmed by 4 bases and V by 2 bases; bases with no gene match: 5. DNA of the CDR3: TGTGCCAGCAGCTTCCGACTAGCGAGGTACGAGCAGTACTTC. Protein product: CASSFRLARYEQYF.

The sample holds many counts of this clonotype. This sequence joins TRBV2 and TRBJ2-2, with no clear D. The V gene lost 7 bases and the J gene lost 5 bases, with 5 bases spanning the gap. CDR3 size: 11 residues. Germline V gene sequence: CDR1 SNHLY, CDR2 FYNNEI. The CDR3 sequence: CASIVTGELFF. CDR3 coding DNA: TGTGCCAGCATTGTAACCGGGGAGCTGTTTTTT.

There are many counts of this clonotype. The V call is TRBV2, the J call TRBJ2-3; the D is unclear. CDR1 is SNHLY, CDR2 FYNNEI, per germline. Deletions cut 1 base from V and 1 base from J, with 12 bases between. CDR3 length equals 16 residues. This CDR3 is CASSEGARMGTDTQYF. The DNA of the CDR3 is TGTGCCAGCAGTGAAGGGGCACGGATGGGCACAGATACGCAGTATTTT.

This clonotype was counted only a few times. V is TRBV5-1 and J is TRBJ1-1; TRBD1 might be the D (6 bases). Deletions cut 0 bases from V and 3 bases from J, with 12 bases between. The CDR3 spans 15 residues. From germline, CDR1 is SGHRS and CDR2 YFSETQ. The chain's CDR3 is CASSLGDTGYTEAFF. Here the CDR3 DNA reads TGCGCCAGCAGCTTGGGGGACACAGGATACACTGAAGCTTTCTTT.

This clonotype showed up just once. In DNA, the CDR3 is TGTGCCAGCTGCCCACGGGACAGAGAGACCCAGTACTTC. Its protein product is CASCPRDRETQYF. V usage is TRBV7-9 and J usage is TRBJ2-5; 7 positions agree with TRBD1. The CDR3 totals 13 residues. Germline assignment: CDR1 SEHNR and CDR2 FQNEAQ (reference sequence). V lost 8 bases and J lost 4; bases outside the gene matches: 7.

The chain carries TRBV4-3 and TRBJ2-7; 9 nucleotides line up with TRBD2. The germline V gene has CDR1 LGHNA and CDR2 YSLEER. CDR3 length equals 18 residues. V was pared by 0 bases and J by 4 bases, with 13 bases of the junction left unmatched. CDR3 nucleotides: TGCGCCAGCAGCCAAGATCGCTCAGCGGGGGGCCTGTTATACGAGCAGTACTTC. Its protein product is CASSQDRSAGGLLYEQYF.

A note on this clonotype: This may be a read error, as it is one base from a much larger clone. This chain links TRBV7-9 with TRBJ1-2, with unresolved D. This CDR3 is built from 17 residues. The germline V gene has CDR1 SEHNR and CDR2 FQNEAQ (reference sequence). CDR3 DNA: TGTGCCAGCAGCCCCGACCGGACGGCGACGGTACTCTATGGCCACACCTTC. Translated: CASSPDRTATVLYGHTF. The entire variable domain, with the rest obtained from reference TRBV7-9 and TRBJ1-2, is as follows: DTGVSQNPRHKITKRGQNVTFRCDPISEHNRLYWYRQTLGQGPEFLTYFQNEAQLEKSRLLSDRFSAERPKGSFSTLEIQRTEQGDSAMYLCASSPDRTATVLYGHTFGSGTRLTVV.

This clonotype has only a few counts. The chain employs TRBV28 and TRBJ1-5; D is perhaps TRBD1 (6 bases). The germline V and J ends were trimmed by 3 bases and 4 bases, with 10 bases remaining between them. CDR1 and CDR2 from the germline V gene are MDHEN and SYDVKM. This CDR3 is built from 14 residues. The CDR3 sequence is CASSFTGRNQPQHF. CDR3 bases: TGTGCCAGCAGTTTCACAGGGAGAAATCAGCCCCAGCATTTT.

Comments on this clonotype: A much larger clone is a single base away; this may be a read error. This sequence joins TRBV5-6 and TRBJ2-3; the D gene is possibly TRBD1 (5 bases). Trimming removed 4 bases at V and 4 bases at J, with 16 bases between. Germline-derived CDR1 and CDR2 are SGHDT and YYEEEE. This CDR3 spans 15 amino acids. CDR3 DNA: TGTGCCAGCAGCCTCGGACAATTGTCCTCAGATACGCAGTATTTT. It codes for CASSLGQLSSDTQYF.

This clonotype came up many times. This chain links TRBV29-1 with TRBJ2-2; D is perhaps TRBD1 (5 bases). The CDR3 has 13 residues. The germline V gene encodes CDR1 SQVTM and CDR2 ANQGSEA. Between the trimmed V and J ends, which lost 1 base and 7 bases, there was a span of 10 bases. The CDR3 DNA follows: TGCAGCGTTGAAGGCAGGGCTGACGGGGAGCTGTTTTTT. It specifies CSVEGRADGELFF.

This clonotype was seen more than once but under ten times. V gene TRBV5-6 combines with J gene TRBJ2-3; 8 nucleotides line up with TRBD2. V lost 0 bases, J lost 0 bases, and 6 bases stayed unmatched. This CDR3 has 17 amino acids. Looked up from germline, CDR1 is SGHDT and CDR2 is YYEEEE. In DNA form, the CDR3 reads TGTGCCAGCAGCTTGGAAGGTAGCGGGATAAGCACAGATACGCAGTATTTT. Protein: CASSLEGSGISTDTQYF.

This clonotype was seen many times. This chain links TRBV6-5 with TRBJ1-5; possible D gene TRBD1, 5 bases. Germline V CDR1 and CDR2: MNHEY, SVGAGI. Trimming removed 2 bases from V and 5 bases from J, with 10 bases in between. The CDR3 is made up of 14 amino acids. CDR3 bases: TGTGCCAGCAGTTACGAGGGGATCGATCAGCCCCAGCATTTT. Translating gives CASSYEGIDQPQHF.